These 11 T cell receptor beta chains were all obtained from the same sample, sequenced in a study of PD-1 blockade in classical Hodgkin lymphoma. Relapses following autologous stem cell transplantation were seen in all patients, with brentuximab vedotin exposure varying. Sequencing was performed with immunoSEQ multiplex PCR; in TCRdb, only in-frame clones are kept and a portion is missing. The sample contains under 70,000 clones, 70% to 80% of which appear only once. Sample: peripheral blood mononuclear cells (PBMCs), taken before the second cycle of nivolumab. The receptors were gathered from a human donor with classical Hodgkin lymphoma.

The genes are TRBV5-1 and TRBJ2-7; a possible D gene is TRBD2 (5 bases). Germline assignment: CDR1 SGHRS and CDR2 YFSETQ. This CDR3 is 15 amino acids long. The V gene lost 0 bases and the J gene lost 7 bases, with 17 bases spanning the gap. CDR3 region: CASSLEVSGIGEQYF. The CDR3 DNA sequence: TGCGCCAGCAGCTTGGAAGTTTCCGGGATTGGAGAGCAGTACTTC.

In its sample, this clone was seen a few times. The CDR3 sequence: CASRTDSSYNSPLHF. Here the CDR3 DNA reads TGTGCCAGCAGGACCGACAGCTCCTATAATTCACCCCTCCACTTT. The V call is TRBV27, the J call TRBJ1-6, with D perhaps TRBD1 (5 bases). The CDR3 is 15 residues long. Trimming stripped 6 bases from V and 0 bases from J, with 9 bases between. The V gene's germline CDR1 is MNHEY and CDR2 SMNVEV (reference sequence).

V gene TRBV5-1 combines with J gene TRBJ2-1, with D perhaps TRBD2 (5 bases). The V gene lost 3 bases and the J gene lost 0 bases, with 16 bases spanning the gap. The germline V gene has CDR1 SGHRS and CDR2 YFSETQ. This CDR3 is 17 amino acids long. The CDR3 coding sequence is TGCGCCAGCAGCTGGGAGACTGTACCTAGCTCCTACAATGAGCAGTTCTTC. Residues: CASSWETVPSSYNEQFF.

This chain connects TRBV5-1 to TRBJ1-6; D remains unclear. Per the germline V gene, CDR1 is SGHRS and CDR2 is YFSETQ. Trimming pared 0 bases from V and 8 bases from J, leaving 12 bases between. CDR3 size: 15 residues. The CDR3, as DNA: TGCGCCAGCAGCTTGGTACCGGGGTTGGATTCACCCCTCCACTTT. Its protein is CASSLVPGLDSPLHF.

This chain joins TRBV7-6 and TRBJ2-6, with no clear D. The CDR3 loop spans 16 amino acids. V was shortened by 0 bases and J by 3 bases, with 9 bases between the two germline ends. Germline CDR1 SGHVS, CDR2 FNYEAQ. CDR3 nucleotide sequence: TGTGCCAGCAGCTTAGCGTCCCGGGTTGGGGCCAACGTCCTGACTTTC. It encodes CASSLASRVGANVLTF.

This chain joins TRBV19 and TRBJ2-3, with 7 positions matching TRBD2. Unmatched junction bases numbered 6, after V lost 7 bases and J lost 2 bases. Germline V gives CDR1 LNHDA, CDR2 SQIVND (reference sequence). The CDR3 contains 14 residues. CDR3 nucleotides: TGTGCCAGTAACAGCGGGATTATCACAGATACGCAGTATTTT. This sequence encodes CASNSGIITDTQYF.

This clone occurred once. The chain links TRBV5-1 to TRBJ1-6; D is perhaps TRBD1 (5 bases). Germline loops: CDR1 SGHRS, CDR2 YFSETQ. CDR3 length equals 15 residues. Trimming stripped 4 bases from V and 7 bases from J, with 15 bases between. The CDR3 protein is CASSAQVDRNSPLHF. The DNA for the CDR3 is TGCGCCAGCAGCGCACAGGTCGACCGCAATTCACCCCTCCACTTT.

This chain connects TRBV27 to TRBJ2-7; D unclear. Germline lookup yields CDR1 MNHEY and CDR2 SMNVEV (reference sequence). The V and J ends lost 2 bases and 6 bases respectively, with 11 bases between them. There are 13 residues in the CDR3. CDR3 coding DNA: TGTGCCAGCAGTTTAATTCCCGGAGCCGAGCAGTACTTC. It yields the protein CASSLIPGAEQYF.

The chain is built from TRBV4-1 and TRBJ1-1; perhaps TRBD1 as D (5 bases). The CDR3 spans 14 residues. The germline V and J ends were trimmed by 0 bases and 6 bases, with 11 bases remaining between them. The germline V gene encodes CDR1 MGHRA and CDR2 YSYEKL. CDR3 sequence: CASSQDTQGPEAFF. The CDR3 DNA follows: TGCGCCAGCAGCCAAGATACGCAGGGCCCTGAAGCTTTCTTT.

The rearrangement joins TRBV7-4 to TRBJ1-1; possible D gene TRBD1, 6 bases. CDR1 SGHVT and CDR2 SQSDAQ come from the germline V gene. V was shortened by 4 bases and J by 0 bases, with 6 bases between the two germline ends. The CDR3 covers 13 residues. The CDR3 reads CASSWTVNTEAFF. The DNA for the CDR3 is TGTGCCAGCAGCTGGACAGTGAACACTGAAGCTTTCTTT.

V is TRBV5-6 and J is TRBJ1-1; D remains ambiguous. There are 12 residues in the CDR3. Germline loops: CDR1 SGHDT, CDR2 YYEEEE. Trimming pared 1 base from V and 8 bases from J, leaving 9 bases between. In DNA form, the CDR3 reads TGTGCCAGCAGCTTGATGTCGTGGGAAGCTTTCTTT. This sequence encodes CASSLMSWEAFF. The full variable domain, its missing parts supplied by reference TRBV5-6 and TRBJ1-1, is DAGVTQSPTHLIKTRGQQVTLRCSPKSGHDTVSWYQQALGQGPQFIFQYYEEEERQRGNFPDRFSGHQFPNYSSELNVNALLLGDSALYLCASSLMSWEAFFGQGTRLTVV.